This T cell receptor beta chain came from a study of cytomegalovirus exposure and HLA in healthy donors. Study-level findings and limits: Links to common viral pathogens appeared, in a later analysis, for several of the most significant clusters.

In regard to this clone: As yet, its antigen is unknown.

PCR primers comprised 60 Vbeta and 13 Jbeta primers. Profiling relied on immunoSEQ multiplex PCR, and the TCRdb table lists in-frame clones only, not all of them. The sample holds some 98,000 clones, 80% to 90% seen once. The CDR3 sequence is 11 residues long. The J segment lost 7 bases and the V segment lost 3 bases, leaving 2 bases of the junction unmatched. Germline loops: CDR1 GTSNPN, CDR2 SVGIG (reference sequence). Sequencing was carried out using PBMCs. The rearrangement joins TRBV30 to TRBJ1-2, with TRBD1 identical over 7 bases. The sequence was collected from a man in his forties in good health and CMV-seronegative. CDR3 amino acids: CAWSRGIGYTF. The CDR3 DNA reads as TGTGCCTGGAGCAGGGGGATTGGCTACACCTTC. Looking up the rest from reference TRBV30 and TRBJ1-2 gives the full variable domain: SQTIHQWPATLVQPVGSPLSLECTVEGTSNPNLYWYRQAAGRGLQLLFYSVGIGQISSEVPQNLSASRPQDRQFILSSKKLLLSDSGFYLCAWSRGIGYTFGSGTRLTVV.